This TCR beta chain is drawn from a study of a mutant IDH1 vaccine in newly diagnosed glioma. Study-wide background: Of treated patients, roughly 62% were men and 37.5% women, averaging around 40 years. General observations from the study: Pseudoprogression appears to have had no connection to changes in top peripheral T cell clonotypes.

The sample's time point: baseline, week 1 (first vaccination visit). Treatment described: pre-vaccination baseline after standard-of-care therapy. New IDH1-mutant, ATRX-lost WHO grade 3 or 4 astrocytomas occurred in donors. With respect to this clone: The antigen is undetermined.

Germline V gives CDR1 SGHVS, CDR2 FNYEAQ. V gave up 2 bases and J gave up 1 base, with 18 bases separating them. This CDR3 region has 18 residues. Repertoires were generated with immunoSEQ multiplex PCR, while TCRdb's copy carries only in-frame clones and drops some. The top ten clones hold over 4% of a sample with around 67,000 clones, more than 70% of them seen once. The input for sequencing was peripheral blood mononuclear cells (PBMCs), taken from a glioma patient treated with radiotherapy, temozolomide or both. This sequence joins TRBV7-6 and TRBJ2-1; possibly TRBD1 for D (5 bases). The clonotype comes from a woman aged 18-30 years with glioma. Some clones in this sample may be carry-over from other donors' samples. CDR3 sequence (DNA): TGTGCCAGCAGCTTAAGCCCCCAAGGGGCAGGATCCTACAATGAGCAGTTCTTC. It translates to CASSLSPQGAGSYNEQFF.